This paragraph reports one TCR beta chain. Measured with immunoSEQ multiplex PCR; TCRdb has only the in-frame clones, and not every one. Among 250,000 to 350,000 clones, around 87% were seen once, and the ten largest hold around 4.5%. This record comes from a study of blood T cell repertoires in COVID-19. Study information: There were acute and convalescent COVID-19 samples, and they came from the United States, Italy and Spain. From T cells, B-cell-depleted T cells, or PBMCs came the material, which was cDNA or gDNA.

CDR1 and CDR2 (germline): MNHEY, SMNVEV (reference sequence). Unmatched junction bases numbered 7, after V lost 4 bases and J lost 4 bases. The CDR3 loop spans 15 amino acids. Sequences were obtained from PBMCs or T cells enriched from blood (not recorded which). This clonotype originated in a woman aged 18-29 years with acute COVID-19. The J gene is TRBJ2-7, the V gene TRBV27; TRBD1 aligns across 10 bases. The chain's CDR3 is CASSSPGQGKYEQYF. The CDR3 bases are TGTGCCAGCAGTTCACCGGGACAGGGGAAATACGAGCAGTACTTC.